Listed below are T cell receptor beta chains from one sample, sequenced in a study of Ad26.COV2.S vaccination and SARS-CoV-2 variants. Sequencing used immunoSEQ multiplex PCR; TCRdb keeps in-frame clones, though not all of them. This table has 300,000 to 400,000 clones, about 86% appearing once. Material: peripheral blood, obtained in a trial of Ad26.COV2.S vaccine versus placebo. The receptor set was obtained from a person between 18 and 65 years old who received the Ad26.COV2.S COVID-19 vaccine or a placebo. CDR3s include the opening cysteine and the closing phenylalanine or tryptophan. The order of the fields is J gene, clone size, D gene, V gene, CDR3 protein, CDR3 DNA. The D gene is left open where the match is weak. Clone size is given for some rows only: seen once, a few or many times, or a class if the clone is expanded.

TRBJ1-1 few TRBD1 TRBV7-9 CASGRQGGAEAFF TGTGCCAGCGGCAGACAGGGAGGGGCTGAAGCTTTCTTT
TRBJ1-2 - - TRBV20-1 CSASSRLGVGYTF TGCAGTGCTAGTAGTCGGCTAGGGGTTGGCTACACCTTC
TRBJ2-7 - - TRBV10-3 CAISDLRTGEQYF TGTGCCATCAGTGACCTGAGGACGGGAGAGCAGTACTTC
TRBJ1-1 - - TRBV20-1 CSASQGMNTEAFF TGCAGTGCTAGTCAGGGGATGAACACTGAAGCTTTCTTT
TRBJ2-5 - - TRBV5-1 CASKRAGAGETQYF TGCGCCAGCAAACGCGCGGGGGCAGGGGAGACCCAGTACTTC
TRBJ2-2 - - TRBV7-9 CASSRYRGRDKRTGELFF TGTGCCAGCAGCCGATATAGGGGCCGGGACAAAAGAACCGGGGAGCTGTTTTTT
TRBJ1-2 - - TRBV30 CACTGTSSNYGYTF TGTGCCTGCACCGGGACCTCCTCTAACTATGGCTACACCTTC
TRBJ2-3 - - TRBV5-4 CASSLGAGTDTQYF TGTGCCAGCAGCTTGGGGGCGGGCACAGATACGCAGTATTTT
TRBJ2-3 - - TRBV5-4 CASSLKLAATDTQYF TGTGCCAGCAGCTTGAAACTAGCCGCCACAGATACGCAGTATTTT
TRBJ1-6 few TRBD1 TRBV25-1 CASSARQGNSPLHF TGTGCCAGCAGTGCCCGACAGGGTAATTCACCCCTCCACTTT
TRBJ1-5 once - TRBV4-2 CASSQDLSVHQPQHF TGTGCCAGCAGCCAAGATCTCAGTGTGCATCAGCCCCAGCATTTT
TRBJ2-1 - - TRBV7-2 CASSSRPTNEQFF TGTGCCAGCAGCTCGCGGCCCACCAATGAGCAGTTCTTC
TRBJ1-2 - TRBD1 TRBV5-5 CASRLSPGTGRGGNYGYTF TGTGCCAGCAGGCTGAGTCCCGGGACAGGGCGAGGGGGGAACTATGGCTACACCTTC
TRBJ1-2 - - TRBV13 CASSLSPVPYGYTF TGTGCCAGCAGCTTGTCGCCAGTCCCTTATGGCTACACCTTC
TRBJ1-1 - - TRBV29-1 CSARNRGLNTEAFF TGCAGCGCCCGAAACCGGGGGTTGAACACTGAAGCTTTCTTT
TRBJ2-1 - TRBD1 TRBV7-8 CASSYRQGAVEQFF TGTGCCAGCAGCTACAGACAGGGGGCGGTTGAGCAGTTCTTC
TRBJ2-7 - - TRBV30 CAWSVWGSTYEQYF TGTGCCTGGAGCGTATGGGGGTCAACCTACGAGCAGTACTTC
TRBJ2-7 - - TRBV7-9 CASSHGGGRYEQYF TGTGCCAGCAGCCATGGTGGGGGAAGGTACGAGCAGTACTTC
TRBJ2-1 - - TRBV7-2 CASSLSRPAGEQFF TGTGCCAGCAGCTTAAGTCGCCCGGCGGGTGAGCAGTTCTTC
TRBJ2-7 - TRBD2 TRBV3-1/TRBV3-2 CASSQGGGKFSYEQYF TGTGCCAGCAGCCAAGGGGGGGGGAAATTCTCCTACGAGCAGTACTTC
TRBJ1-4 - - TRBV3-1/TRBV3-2 CASSQDKGSAKKLFF TGTGCCAGCAGCCAAGATAAGGGAAGTGCGAAAAAACTGTTTTTT
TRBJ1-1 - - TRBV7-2 CASSLQAGDTEAFF TGTGCCAGCAGCTTACAGGCTGGGGACACTGAAGCTTTCTTT
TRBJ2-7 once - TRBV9 CASSRDSRTYEQYF TGTGCCAGCAGCCGGGACTCTCGGACCTACGAGCAGTACTTC
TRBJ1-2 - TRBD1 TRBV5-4 CASSPQGIYGYTF TGTGCCAGCAGCCCACAGGGGATCTATGGCTACACCTTC
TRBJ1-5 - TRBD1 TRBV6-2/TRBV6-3 CASSYSTGVQRFNQPQHF TGTGCCAGCAGTTACTCCACAGGGGTGCAGAGATTCAATCAGCCCCAGCATTTT
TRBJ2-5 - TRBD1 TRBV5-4 CASTSVGRGLETQYF TGTGCCAGCACTTCGGTGGGCAGGGGGCTGGAGACCCAGTACTTC
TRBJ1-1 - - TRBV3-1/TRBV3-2 CASSQGGAVGRTEAFF TGTGCCAGCAGCCAAGGGGGGGCGGTCGGTCGGACTGAAGCTTTCTTT
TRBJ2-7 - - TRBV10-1 CASSGGGSSYEQYF TGCGCCAGCAGCGGTGGAGGGTCCTCCTACGAGCAGTACTTC
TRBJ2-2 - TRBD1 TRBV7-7 CASSAQGARNTGELFF TGTGCTAGCAGTGCACAGGGGGCACGGAACACCGGGGAGCTGTTTTTT
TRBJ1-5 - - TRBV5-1 CASSLEGTSNQPQHF TGCGCCAGCAGCTTGGAAGGGACTAGCAATCAGCCCCAGCATTTT
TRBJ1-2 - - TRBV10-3 CAISERTALYGYTF TGTGCCATCAGTGAGAGAACAGCCCTCTATGGCTACACCTTC
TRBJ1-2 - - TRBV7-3 CASSLKTGTSYTF TGTGCCAGCAGCTTAAAAACAGGCACCAGCTACACCTTC
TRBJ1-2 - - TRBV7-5 CVRSLRHYGYTF TGTGTCAGAAGCCTCAGACACTACGGCTACACCTTC
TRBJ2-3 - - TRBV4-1 CASSLSIAGGSDTQYF TGCGCCAGCAGCCTCTCGATAGCTGGGGGTTCGGATACGCAGTATTTT
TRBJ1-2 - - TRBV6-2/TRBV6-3 CASSRTGHYGYTF TGTGCCAGCAGCCGGACGGGGCACTATGGCTACACCTTC
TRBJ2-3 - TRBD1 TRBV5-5 CASSLGTGITDTQYF TGTGCCAGCAGCTTGGGGACAGGGATTACAGATACGCAGTATTTT
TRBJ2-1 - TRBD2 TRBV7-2 CASSLTSGGYNEQFF TGTGCCAGCAGCTTGACTAGCGGGGGATACAATGAGCAGTTCTTC
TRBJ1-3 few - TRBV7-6 CASSWDTSSGNTIYF TGTGCCAGCAGCTGGGACACGAGCTCTGGAAACACCATATATTTT
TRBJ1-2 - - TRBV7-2 CASSLDGPGYTF TGTGCCAGCAGTCTGGACGGACCTGGCTACACCTTC
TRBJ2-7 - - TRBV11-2 CASSLGLIGAGDEQYF TGTGCCAGCAGCTTAGGTCTCATAGGGGCCGGGGACGAGCAGTACTTC
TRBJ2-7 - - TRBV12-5 CASGRFYEQYF TGTGCTAGTGGTCGATTCTACGAGCAGTACTTC
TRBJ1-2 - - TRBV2 CASLADDYYGYTF TGTGCCAGCTTAGCGGACGACTACTATGGCTACACCTTC